These T cell receptor beta chains were read from a single sample in a study of cytotoxic CD8 clonotypes in ibrutinib-treated CLL. Measured with immunoSEQ multiplex PCR; TCRdb has only the in-frame clones, and not every one. The sample lists 200,000 or so clones, roughly 79% occurring once. Sequenced here: PBMCs, sampled after 12 months of ibrutinib treatment. All receptors derive from a human donor with chronic lymphocytic leukemia. The CDR3 runs from the conserved cysteine through the conserved F or W. D genes are given only for firm matches. Only part of the rows carry a size: once, few, many, or a class if the clone is expanded.

J	size	D	V	CDR3	DNA
TRBJ1-2	once	TRBD1	TRBV6-1	CASSETGTGLLYGYTF	TGTGCCAGCAGTGAGACCGGGACAGGGCTCCTCTATGGCTACACCTTC
TRBJ2-5	NA	NA	TRBV6-5	CASRQRAGPGETQYF	TGTGCCAGCAGACAACGGGCAGGGCCGGGTGAGACCCAGTACTTC
TRBJ2-5	NA	NA	TRBV5-4	CASSAQQGMETQYF	TGTGCCAGCAGCGCGCAACAGGGCATGGAGACCCAGTACTTC
TRBJ2-3	few	NA	TRBV7-2	CASSSKSRDTQYF	TGTGCCAGCAGCTCCAAGAGTCGAGATACGCAGTATTTT
TRBJ2-1	NA	NA	TRBV5-1	CASSPRPGLAYNEQFF	TGCGCCAGCAGCCCAAGGCCGGGGCTGGCCTACAATGAGCAGTTCTTC
TRBJ2-3	once	NA	TRBV18	CASSLTRGDTDTQYF	TGTGCCAGCTCCCTCACGAGGGGCGACACAGATACGCAGTATTTT
TRBJ2-7	NA	TRBD1	TRBV5-5	CASSIEGATYEQYF	TGTGCCAGCAGTATTGAGGGGGCCACCTACGAGCAGTACTTC
TRBJ2-4	NA	TRBD2	TRBV19	CATRTSGGENIQYF	TGTGCCACCCGGACTAGCGGGGGGGAAAACATTCAGTACTTC
TRBJ2-7	NA	NA	TRBV6-1	CASSEKRIPYEQYF	TGTGCCAGCAGTGAAAAGCGGATCCCCTACGAGCAGTACTTC
TRBJ2-5	once	NA	TRBV7-6	CASAGYQETQYF	TGTGCCAGCGCGGGGTACCAAGAGACCCAGTACTTC
TRBJ2-3	NA	NA	TRBV11-2	CASSLDLWEDTQYF	TGTGCCAGCAGCTTAGATCTTTGGGAGGATACGCAGTATTTT
TRBJ2-7	NA	NA	TRBV28	CASRSPQGHGYYEQYF	TGTGCCAGCAGAAGTCCCCAGGGACACGGCTACTACGAGCAGTACTTC
TRBJ1-2	NA	NA	TRBV18	CASSPFQGKYGYTF	TGTGCCAGCTCACCTTTCCAGGGGAAATATGGCTACACCTTC
TRBJ1-1	NA	TRBD1	TRBV2	CASSQDRGRVLNTEAFF	TGTGCCAGCAGTCAGGACAGGGGGCGTGTGTTGAACACTGAAGCTTTCTTT
TRBJ2-6	NA	NA	TRBV6-1	CASSEAGVDGANVLTF	TGTGCCAGCAGTGAAGCGGGGGTTGATGGGGCCAACGTCCTGACTTTC
TRBJ2-3	NA	TRBD2	TRBV19	CASRRLAGGGTDTQYF	TGTGCCAGTAGAAGACTAGCGGGAGGGGGCACAGATACGCAGTATTTT
TRBJ1-1	NA	NA	TRBV28	CASSLLQNTEAFF	TGTGCCAGCAGTTTGTTACAGAACACTGAAGCTTTCTTT
TRBJ1-1	NA	NA	TRBV19	CASSIEGVMNTEAFF	TGTGCCAGTAGTATAGAGGGGGTGATGAACACTGAAGCTTTCTTT
TRBJ1-5	NA	NA	TRBV7-8	CASSPGQLGQPQHF	TGTGCCAGCAGCCCCGGTCAGCTGGGTCAGCCCCAGCATTTT
TRBJ2-3	NA	NA	TRBV11-3	CASSFVADTQYF	TGTGCCAGCAGTTTCGTAGCAGATACGCAGTATTTT
TRBJ1-5	NA	TRBD1	TRBV4-1	CASSPNQGTGATRSNQPQHF	TGCGCCAGCAGCCCAAACCAAGGGACAGGGGCAACCCGTAGCAATCAGCCCCAGCATTTT